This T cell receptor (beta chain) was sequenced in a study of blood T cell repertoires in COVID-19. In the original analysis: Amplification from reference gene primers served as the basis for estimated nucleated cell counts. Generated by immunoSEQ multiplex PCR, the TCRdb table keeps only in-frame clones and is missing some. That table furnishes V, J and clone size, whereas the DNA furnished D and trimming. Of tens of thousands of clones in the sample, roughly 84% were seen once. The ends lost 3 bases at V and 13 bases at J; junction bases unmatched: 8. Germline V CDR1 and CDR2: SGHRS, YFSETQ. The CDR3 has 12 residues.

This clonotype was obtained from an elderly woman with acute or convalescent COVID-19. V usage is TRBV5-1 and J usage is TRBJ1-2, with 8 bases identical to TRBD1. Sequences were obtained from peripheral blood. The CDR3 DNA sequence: TGCGCCAGCAGCTCAGACAGGGGTGTCGGCACCTTC. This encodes CASSSDRGVGTF.